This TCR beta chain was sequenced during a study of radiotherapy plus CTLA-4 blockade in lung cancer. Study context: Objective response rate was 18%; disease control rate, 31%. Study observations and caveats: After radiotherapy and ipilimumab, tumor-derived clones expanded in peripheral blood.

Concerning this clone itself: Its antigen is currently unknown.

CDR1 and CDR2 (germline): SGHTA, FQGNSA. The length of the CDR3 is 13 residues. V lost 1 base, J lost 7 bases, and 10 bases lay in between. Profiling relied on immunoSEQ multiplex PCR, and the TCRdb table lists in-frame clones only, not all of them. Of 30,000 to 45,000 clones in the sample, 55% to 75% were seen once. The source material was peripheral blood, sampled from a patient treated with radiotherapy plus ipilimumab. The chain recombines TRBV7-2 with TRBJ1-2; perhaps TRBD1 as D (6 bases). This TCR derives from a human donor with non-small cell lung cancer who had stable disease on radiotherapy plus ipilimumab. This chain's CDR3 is CASSLVRGAGYTF. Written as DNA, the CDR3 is TGTGCCAGCAGCTTAGTCAGGGGCGCTGGCTACACCTTC.